This TCR beta chain was sequenced in a study of PD-1 blockade in mismatch repair-deficient tumors. The wider study: Enrolled about 2013-2016, patients had progressing, pretreated mismatch repair-deficient cancers of 11 to 13 types.

Repertoires were generated with immunoSEQ multiplex PCR, while TCRdb's copy carries only in-frame clones and drops some. The table includes about 120,000 clones, around 83% detected once. TCR sequencing covered a few patients who responded to pembrolizumab. With respect to this clone: No antigen is known for it.

The CDR3 totals 16 residues. Germline loops: CDR1 MGHRA, CDR2 YSYEKL. V lost 4 bases to trimming and J lost 4 bases; unmatched junction nucleotides: 11. General study results and limits: After pembrolizumab, tumor-resident clones rose rapidly, then generally contracted before radiologic responses.

This clonotype was sampled from an adult with mismatch repair-deficient cancer. Source: peripheral blood, taken 44 weeks after starting pembrolizumab. The rearrangement joins TRBV4-1 to TRBJ2-5, with 8 bases matching TRBD2. The DNA of the CDR3 is TGCGCCAGCAGCCTCCCCCGGAGTAGCGGGATAGAGACCCAGTACTTC. Protein product: CASSLPRSSGIETQYF.